The 26 T cell receptor beta chains below all came from one sample that was sequenced in a study of shared clonotypes between healthy human individuals. The assay was immunoSEQ multiplex PCR, and TCRdb's table has in-frame clones only and misses some. Of 2.5 million or so clones in the sample, around nine tenths were seen once. Sequenced input: naive CD4+ T cells sorted from blood. Noted subset: CD45RA+ positively selected. The source is a man aged 18-30 years in good health.

V is TRBV4-1 and J is TRBJ2-7; perhaps D is TRBD1 or TRBD2 (5 bases each). The CDR3 is 17 amino acids. The germline V gene has CDR1 MGHRA and CDR2 YSYEKL. Trimming left V 1 base short and J 3 bases short, with 19 bases between. This CDR3 is CASSQVVGIGTFYEQYF. DNA of the CDR3: TGCGCCAGCAGCCAAGTTGTAGGAATCGGGACCTTCTACGAGCAGTACTTC.

The J gene is TRBJ2-7, the V gene TRBV5-4; 10 bases agree with TRBD2. The length of the CDR3 is 14 residues. V lost 6 bases, J lost 2 bases, and 5 bases stayed unmatched. Germline CDR1 SGHNT, CDR2 YYREEE (reference sequence). CDR3 in DNA: TGTGCCAGCACCGTAGCGGGAGGAACCTACGAGCAGTACTTC. Translation: CASTVAGGTYEQYF.

This chain joins TRBV5-5 and TRBJ1-2, with D perhaps TRBD1 (6 bases). There are 15 residues in the CDR3. V was shortened by 6 bases and J by 2 bases, with 17 bases between the two germline ends. The germline CDR1 and CDR2 sequences are SGHKS and YYEKEE (reference sequence). This CDR3 is CASNLQGPINYGYTF. The CDR3 DNA reads TGTGCCAGCAACCTACAGGGTCCCATAAACTATGGCTACACCTTC.

The genes are TRBV4-2 and TRBJ2-7; TRBD1 agrees at 9 bases. Trimming cost V 2 bases and J 2 bases; bases outside gene matches: 4. The CDR3 is 15 amino acids. From germline, CDR1 is LGHNA and CDR2 YNFKEQ. For the CDR3, the DNA is TGTGCCAGCAGCCAATCCCGACAGGGGGCCTACGAGCAGTACTTC. Translated: CASSQSRQGAYEQYF.

This clone came up once. Other nucleotide sequences in the sample specify the same CDR3. The CDR3 is CASSLVRDRDTDTQYF. CDR3 DNA: TGCGCCAGCAGCTTAGTAAGGGACAGGGACACAGATACGCAGTATTTT. The V gene is TRBV5-1, the J gene TRBJ2-3; 9 nucleotides align to TRBD1. The CDR3 totals 16 residues. The J segment lost 2 bases and the V segment lost 2 bases, leaving 6 bases of the junction unmatched. The germline gives CDR1 SGHRS, CDR2 YFSETQ.

V usage is TRBV5-6 and J usage is TRBJ2-3; 7 bases fit TRBD2. Germline CDR1 reads SGHDT; CDR2 reads YYEEEE. CDR3 length: 15 amino acids. Losses at the gene ends were 1 base for V and 1 base for J; bases not matched to a gene: 3. The CDR3 DNA sequence: TGTGCCAGCAGCTTGACGGCGGGAGGCACAGATACGCAGTATTTT. It translates to CASSLTAGGTDTQYF.

This clone was counted a single time. The rearrangement uses TRBV10-3 and TRBJ2-5, with TRBD2 as a possible D gene (6 bases). This CDR3 comprises 18 residues. Germline CDR1 ENHRY, CDR2 SYGVKD. V shed 4 bases and J shed 1 base, with 22 bases lying between them. The CDR3 nucleotides read TGTGCCATCAGTGGACATACCACCAAGGGAGGCCCCCAAGAGACCCAGTACTTC. Amino acid sequence: CAISGHTTKGGPQETQYF.

CDR3 sequence reads: CAISESSGGNGPRANVLTF. The CDR3 nucleotides read TGTGCCATCAGTGAGAGTAGCGGGGGAAACGGCCCCCGGGCCAACGTCCTGACTTTC. V and J are TRBV10-3 and TRBJ2-6; 9 positions match TRBD2. V shed 2 bases, J shed 5 bases, and the junction held 13 bases outside the gene matches. Germline assignment: CDR1 ENHRY and CDR2 SYGVKD. The CDR3 has 19 residues.

J is TRBJ2-1 and V is TRBV11-2; tentative D call: TRBD2 (5 bases). Germline lookup yields CDR1 SGHAT and CDR2 FQNNGV. The V and J ends lost 2 bases and 6 bases respectively, with 11 bases between them. This CDR3 comprises 14 residues. The CDR3 loop is CASSLFWERNEQFF. For the CDR3, the DNA is TGTGCCAGCAGCTTATTTTGGGAGCGCAATGAGCAGTTCTTC. The whole variable domain, filled in from reference TRBV11-2 and TRBJ2-1, reads EAGVAQSPRYKIIEKRQSVAFWCNPISGHATLYWYQQILGQGPKLLIQFQNNGVVDDSQLPKDRFSAERLKGVDSTLKIQPAKLEDSAVYLCASSLFWERNEQFFGPGTRLTVL.

J is TRBJ2-7 and V is TRBV5-4; a possible D gene is TRBD2 (6 bases). Germline V gene sequence: CDR1 SGHNT, CDR2 YYREEE (reference sequence). The CDR3 has 14 residues. V gave up 4 bases and J gave up 3 bases, with 14 bases separating them. The CDR3 DNA reads as TGTGCCAGCAGCATGGGAGGAGTTATCTACGAGCAGTACTTC. Its protein is CASSMGGVIYEQYF.

The genes are TRBV4-1 and TRBJ1-1; tentative D call: TRBD1 (6 bases). Germline CDR1 and CDR2: MGHRA and YSYEKL. The V end was cut by 0 bases, the J end by 6 bases, with 17 bases between. This CDR3 has 16 residues. The CDR3 DNA follows: TGCGCCAGCAGCCAAGAGCGGGGGCCATGGACGTCTGAAGCTTTCTTT. It translates to CASSQERGPWTSEAFF.

The rearrangement uses TRBV6-5 and TRBJ1-4; 7 bases agree with TRBD1. This CDR3 contains 15 residues. Per the germline V gene, CDR1 is MNHEY and CDR2 is SVGAGI. The V segment lost 5 bases and the J segment 4 bases; nucleotides outside the gene matches: 7. CDR3: CASSRRQGLNEKLFF. As DNA, the CDR3 is TGTGCCAGCAGTAGACGACAGGGCCTTAATGAAAAACTGTTTTTT.

This sequence joins TRBV18 and TRBJ2-1; 9 nucleotides match TRBD2. The ends lost 5 bases at V and 7 bases at J; junction bases unmatched: 15. Germline CDR1 and CDR2: KGHSH and LQKENI. This CDR3 is built from 17 residues. CDR3 coding DNA: TGTGCCAGCTCAGATCGTAGCGGGAGTCAGATCATAAATGAGCAGTTCTTC. Amino acids: CASSDRSGSQIINEQFF.

This clone was counted once. This sequence joins TRBV6-1 and TRBJ1-3; 9 positions match TRBD1. The CDR3 sequence is 16 residues long. Per germline, CDR1 MNHNS and CDR2 SASEGT. The V and J ends lost 1 base and 4 bases, in that order; junction bases with no gene match: 5. Here the CDR3 reads CASSEGGTGWGNTIYF. The CDR3 DNA reads TGTGCCAGCAGTGAAGGGGGGACAGGGTGGGGAAACACCATATATTTT.

The chain uses TRBV5-1 and TRBJ2-3; 9 bases map to TRBD2. Germline loops: CDR1 SGHRS, CDR2 YFSETQ. CDR3 length: 16 residues. V lost 4 bases and J lost 2; bases outside the gene matches: 8. This CDR3 is CASSGTAGGLTDTQYF. CDR3 coding DNA: TGCGCCAGCAGCGGGACAGCGGGAGGTCTCACAGATACGCAGTATTTT.

The chain carries TRBV6-5 and TRBJ2-2; D is possibly TRBD1 (6 bases). Germline V gives CDR1 MNHEY, CDR2 SVGAGI. V was pared by 2 bases and J by 0 bases, with 10 bases between. The CDR3 covers 16 residues. The CDR3 spells CASSYRDTTNTGELFF. CDR3 DNA: TGTGCCAGCAGTTACCGGGACACCACGAACACCGGGGAGCTGTTTTTT.

J is TRBJ1-5 and V is TRBV6-6, with TRBD1 matching 8 bases. CDR3 length equals 16 residues. Germline V gene data show CDR1 as MNHNY and CDR2 as SVGAGI (reference sequence). V was pared by 4 bases and J by 3 bases, with 8 bases of the junction left unmatched. The CDR3 protein is CASSFRDRQINQPQHF. For the CDR3, the DNA is TGTGCCAGCAGTTTTAGGGACAGGCAAATCAATCAGCCCCAGCATTTT.

The J gene is TRBJ1-2, the V gene TRBV7-2, with 9 bases aligning to TRBD1. The V gene's germline CDR1 is SGHTA and CDR2 FQGNSA. V lost 3 bases to trimming and J lost 4 bases; unmatched junction nucleotides: 6. There are 15 residues in the CDR3. CDR3 nucleotides: TGTGCCAGCAGCTTCCGACAGGGGGTAGTCTATGGCTACACCTTC. This translates into CASSFRQGVVYGYTF.

The V call is TRBV30, the J call TRBJ1-1, with D possibly being TRBD1 (5 bases). V lost 3 bases and J lost 1, with 15 bases in between. The CDR3 has 15 residues. Germline assignment: CDR1 GTSNPN and CDR2 SVGIG (reference sequence). The CDR3 loop is CAWSAEGHWNTEAFF. DNA of the CDR3: TGTGCCTGGAGCGCTGAGGGGCACTGGAACACTGAAGCTTTCTTT.

CDR3 nucleotides: TGCGCCAGCAGCTTGGCGGCCCTACGGTCAGATACGCAGTATTTT. Translating it yields CASSLAALRSDTQYF. The rearrangement uses TRBV5-1 and TRBJ2-3; D is unresolved. This CDR3 has 15 amino acids. V lost 0 bases to trimming and J lost 4 bases, with 12 bases between them. Germline V gene lookup returns CDR1 SGHRS and CDR2 YFSETQ.

The V gene is TRBV18, the J gene TRBJ2-1; no definite D call. Trimming cost V 3 bases and J 6 bases, with 9 bases left between them. CDR1 and CDR2 (germline): KGHSH, LQKENI. CDR3 length: 13 residues. For the CDR3, the DNA is TGTGCCAGCTCACCTGCTAGTGGCAATGAGCAGTTCTTC. Amino acid sequence: CASSPASGNEQFF.

V and J are TRBV5-1 and TRBJ2-1; 8 bases line up with TRBD1. Germline V CDR1 and CDR2: SGHRS, YFSETQ. After removal of 2 bases from V and 6 bases from J, the junction contained 4 bases not matched to a gene. The CDR3 is made up of 14 amino acids. This chain's CDR3 is CASSFTGGSNEQFF. CDR3 in DNA: TGCGCCAGCAGCTTTACAGGGGGTTCCAATGAGCAGTTCTTC.

This chain links TRBV7-2 with TRBJ2-2, with D unclear. Per germline, CDR1 SGHTA and CDR2 FQGNSA. The length of the CDR3 is 14 residues. Trimming pared 3 bases from V and 4 bases from J, leaving 9 bases between. Here the CDR3 DNA reads TGTGCCAGCAGCTTTTGGAAATCCACCGGGGAGCTGTTTTTT. Translating gives CASSFWKSTGELFF.

V usage is TRBV6-1 and J usage is TRBJ2-7, with 8 positions matching TRBD2. CDR1 and CDR2 (germline): MNHNS, SASEGT. J lost 5 bases, V lost 6 bases, and 3 bases had no gene match. The CDR3 runs to 12 residues. The CDR3 reads CASRGLVHEQYF. CDR3 in DNA: TGTGCCAGCAGGGGACTAGTCCACGAGCAGTACTTC.

This chain joins TRBV25-1 and TRBJ2-7; 8 nucleotides align to TRBD1. The CDR3 has 15 residues. Looked up from germline, CDR1 is MGHDK and CDR2 is SYGVNS. V shed 4 bases, J shed 3 bases, and the junction held 8 bases outside the gene matches. The CDR3 protein is CASSGDRRAFYEQYF. In DNA form, the CDR3 reads TGTGCCAGCAGTGGGGACAGGAGAGCCTTCTACGAGCAGTACTTC.

The genes are TRBV28 and TRBJ2-1, with 9 bases identical to TRBD1. V was pared by 5 bases and J by 7 bases, with 9 bases of the junction left unmatched. Germline V gene data show CDR1 as MDHEN and CDR2 as SYDVKM. The CDR3 has 15 amino acids. CDR3: CASSPTGTGTNEQFF. The CDR3 DNA sequence: TGTGCCAGCAGTCCTACCGGGACAGGGACGAATGAGCAGTTCTTC.